This TCR beta chain comes out of a study of graft-versus-host responses after intestinal transplantation (dated by TCRdb to the early 2020s). For the study in its entirety: Multivisceral, liver-intestinal, or isolated intestinal transplants were received by the recipients. Instead of going to the commercial service, samples from a few later patients were sequenced in-house on an Illumina MiSeq and processed with MiXCR. Of the 20 to 30 intestinal transplant recipients enrolled in the cohort, one of whom was a retransplant, a few patients without pretransplant specimens were excluded. A peak of at least 4% donor T cells among recipient peripheral blood mononuclear cells was the definition used for donor T cell macrochimerism. Every recipient was given anti-thymocyte globulin induction, followed by around three years of maintenance tacrolimus and steroids. After intestinal transplantation, graft-versus-host and host-versus-graft alloreactive T cell clones were followed in the graft, circulation and bone marrow using bulk TCR-beta CDR3 sequencing. Alloreactive clones were identified by sequencing pre-transplant mixed lymphocyte reaction products and comparing them with unstimulated pre-transplant donor and recipient T cells. What the authors observed across the whole study: Conclusions were limited by the relatively low number and heterogeneity of intestinal transplant patients. GvH clones were detected in recipient bone marrow, and some of these GvH clones were observed earlier in ileal mucosa or blood, consistent with an intestinal mucosal origin. High GvH to HvG T cell clonal ratios were observed in the allografts of patients with donor T cell macrochimerism. Peak levels of circulating GvH clones were associated with declines in HvG clones early after transplant.

Concerning this clone: There is no known antigen for this receptor. Per-base qualities were not stored, and no clone one base away is much larger.

Reading from cysteine to phenylalanine, the CDR3 counts 13 amino acids. Only CDR3 DNA is held: 39 bases, read in frame from base 1. V and J are truncated by 1 base and 4 bases respectively, leaving an intervening sequence of 4 bases. CDR1 and CDR2 are drawn from the germline V gene: MGHRA, YSYEKL. Libraries were prepared through the immunoSEQ multiplex PCR assay. For most patients, genomic DNA was isolated with the Qiagen DNeasy Blood and Tissue Kit and sent frozen to Adaptive Biotechnologies for TCR sequencing. For most patients, genomic DNA was subjected to high-throughput TCR-beta CDR3 sequencing by Adaptive Biotechnologies. From the authors' description of their analysis: Adaptive's ImmunoSEQ software was the source of the TCR sequencing data for 18 patients, while three other patients were processed with MiXCR and VDJtools. CD4 versus CD8 sorting errors were corrected by removing sequences found in both subsets at a frequency ratio below 5:1. CDR3 nucleotide sequences shared between donor and recipient were removed because the origin of such sequences could not be assigned. At least 2-fold expansion over unstimulated cells and a minimum CFSE-low frequency of 0.002% (template counts) or 0.001% (read counts) were required for clones to be classified as alloreactive. Mappable clones were those detected in sequenced pre-transplant spleen, lymph node, or MLR CFSE-low populations of the donor or recipient. Cumulative frequency of alloreactive clones was calculated as a percentage of all sequences weighted by copy number. In its TCRdb copy, this immuneACCESS table keeps in-frame sequences only and misses some clones. Where compared with another copy, unresolved V genes explain less than half of these, and the others have no known cause. V and J calls and clone size are those listed in that table; D and trimming were worked out from the DNA. In all, the sample holds over 70,000 clones, and about four fifths of those were seen once. The ten top clones hold roughly 17% of the sample.

This sample's time point label indicates: cells obtained before transplantation from donor or recipient. CD3+CD4+ and CD3+CD8+ populations were FACS-sorted from unstimulated pre-transplant donor and recipient cells taken from spleen or lymph nodes. The sample consisted of unstimulated CD8+ T cells sorted from spleen or lymph node cells, taken before intestinal transplant. The rearrangement joined TRBV4-1 to TRBJ2-2; the D gene cannot be resolved reliably. This clonotype was sampled from a human donor who received an intestinal transplant. The CDR3 in this case is CASSQVGTGELFF. The sequenced DNA is TGCGCCAGCAGCCAAGTGGGCACCGGGGAGCTGTTTTTT.